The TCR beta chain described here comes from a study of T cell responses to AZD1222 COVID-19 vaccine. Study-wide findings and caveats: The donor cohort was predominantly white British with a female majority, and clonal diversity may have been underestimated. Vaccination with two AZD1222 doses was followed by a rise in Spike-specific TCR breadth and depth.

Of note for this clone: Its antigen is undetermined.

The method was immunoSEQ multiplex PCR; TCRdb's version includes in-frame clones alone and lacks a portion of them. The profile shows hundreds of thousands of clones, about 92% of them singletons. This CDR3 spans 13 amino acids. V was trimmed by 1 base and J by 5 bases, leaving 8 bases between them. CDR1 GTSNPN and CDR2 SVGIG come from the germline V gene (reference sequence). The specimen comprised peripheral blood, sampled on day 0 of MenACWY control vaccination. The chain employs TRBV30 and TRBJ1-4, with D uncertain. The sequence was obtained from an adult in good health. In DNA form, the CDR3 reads TGTGCCTGGAGTGGGGGTTACAATGAAAAACTGTTTTTT. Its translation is CAWSGGYNEKLFF.